This is a list of T cell receptor beta chains from one sample in a study of technical replicates of blood from a handful of donors. Sequencing used immunoSEQ multiplex PCR; TCRdb keeps in-frame clones, though not all of them. Of roughly 100,000 clones detected, around 96% appear once; the ten largest clones hold 0.2% to 0.25%. The sequenced sample was T cells isolated from PBMCs. These receptors came from a human donor in good health. CDR3s include the opening cysteine and the closing phenylalanine or tryptophan. A D gene is named only where the DNA matches it firmly. Only some rows state a clone size, as once, few, many or a class for expanded clones.

j_call | v_call | clone_size | d_call | cdr3_aa | cdr3_nt
TRBJ2-7 | TRBV6-6 | NA | NA | CASSYSPRDSSYEQYF | TGTGCCAGCAGTTACTCTCCCCGGGACTCTTCCTACGAGCAGTACTTC
TRBJ2-3 | TRBV18 | NA | TRBD2 | CASSTTLGGVKGGDTQYF | TGTGCCAGCTCAACCACGTTGGGAGGGGTAAAAGGAGGAGATACGCAGTATTTT
TRBJ2-2 | TRBV11-3 | NA | NA | CASSLEAQSLGELFF | TGTGCCAGCAGCTTAGAGGCACAGAGCCTCGGGGAGCTGTTTTTT
TRBJ2-3 | TRBV18 | NA | TRBD2 | CASSPGLAGPSDTQYF | TGTGCCAGCTCACCAGGGCTAGCGGGACCTTCGGATACGCAGTATTTT
TRBJ2-5 | TRBV6-6 | NA | NA | CASSYGRSQETQYF | TGTGCCAGCAGTTACGGGAGGAGCCAAGAGACCCAGTACTTC
TRBJ2-2 | TRBV10-3 | NA | TRBD1 | CATRGQGSTGELFF | TGTGCCACCCGAGGACAGGGAAGCACCGGGGAGCTGTTTTTT
TRBJ1-1 | TRBV2 | NA | TRBD1 | CASSDPAGQGSDTEAFF | TGTGCCAGCAGTGATCCGGCGGGACAGGGGTCGGACACTGAAGCTTTCTTT
TRBJ2-4 | TRBV4-1 | once | TRBD2 | CASSQVLAGAKNIQYF | TGCGCCAGCAGCCAAGTCTTAGCGGGAGCCAAAAACATTCAGTACTTC
TRBJ1-2 | TRBV5-5 | NA | NA | CASSFYSRTNGYTF | TGTGCCAGCAGCTTTTATAGCAGGACTAATGGCTACACCTTC
TRBJ2-2 | TRBV6-5 | NA | NA | CASSYSVSGELFF | TGTGCCAGCAGTTATTCTGTTAGCGGGGAGCTGTTTTTT
TRBJ2-7 | TRBV28 | NA | TRBD2 | CASSPSSGSMGEQYF | TGTGCCAGCAGTCCCTCTAGCGGGAGTATGGGCGAGCAGTACTTC
TRBJ2-1 | TRBV2 | NA | TRBD2 | CASRVLSGGGGNEQFF | TGTGCCAGCAGGGTGTTAAGCGGGGGGGGAGGTAATGAGCAGTTCTTC
TRBJ2-5 | TRBV19 | NA | TRBD2 | CASSIGGKVTQYF | TGTGCCAGTAGTATCGGGGGGAAGGTGACCCAGTACTTC
TRBJ2-7 | TRBV5-1 | NA | TRBD2 | CASSLIGGSMAGYEQYF | TGCGCCAGCAGCTTGATTGGCGGGAGCATGGCGGGGTACGAGCAGTACTTC
TRBJ2-1 | TRBV30 | NA | TRBD2 | CAWSEGLAGVHNEQFF | TGTGCCTGGAGTGAGGGACTAGCGGGGGTCCACAATGAGCAGTTCTTC
TRBJ2-1 | TRBV6-1 | NA | NA | CASSESRGEFF | TGTGCCAGCAGTGAAAGTCGGGGTGAGTTCTTC
TRBJ2-5 | TRBV29-1 | NA | TRBD1 | CSVQPGQQETQYF | TGCAGCGTTCAACCGGGACAGCAAGAGACCCAGTACTTC
TRBJ1-5 | TRBV6-6 | NA | TRBD1 | CASSYSTGVSNQPQHF | TGTGCCAGCAGTTACTCGACAGGGGTAAGCAATCAGCCCCAGCATTTT
TRBJ2-1 | TRBV29-1 | NA | TRBD2 | CSVVGPSGPGGAYNEQFF | TGCAGCGTTGTGGGGCCTAGCGGGCCCGGTGGGGCCTACAATGAGCAGTTCTTC
TRBJ2-2 | TRBV5-4 | once | TRBD2 | CASSSPGTRGGELFF | TGTGCCAGCAGCTCACCCGGGACTAGGGGGGGGGAGCTGTTTTTT
TRBJ2-1 | TRBV29-1 | NA | TRBD1 | CSVEQGERSYNEQFF | TGCAGCGTTGAACAGGGGGAGAGGTCCTACAATGAGCAGTTCTTC
TRBJ2-7 | TRBV10-1 | NA | NA | CASSGTRTASSGGPSEQYF | TGCGCCAGCAGTGGAACTCGGACAGCTTCTAGCGGAGGTCCGAGCGAGCAGTACTTC
TRBJ1-1 | TRBV5-1 | NA | NA | CASSLGRALLNTEAFF | TGCGCCAGCAGCTTGGGCAGGGCGCTCCTGAACACTGAAGCTTTCTTT
TRBJ1-2 | TRBV6-1 | NA | TRBD1 | CASSPTGIHYGYTF | TGTGCCAGCAGCCCGACAGGGATCCACTATGGCTACACCTTC
TRBJ2-2 | TRBV10-1 | NA | NA | CASSGSANTGELFF | TGCGCCAGCAGTGGTAGCGCGAACACCGGGGAGCTGTTTTTT
TRBJ1-1 | TRBV7-9 | NA | TRBD1 | CASSFGQGNTEAFF | TGTGCCAGCAGCTTCGGACAGGGGAACACTGAAGCTTTCTTT
TRBJ2-3 | TRBV7-6 | NA | NA | CASSLAQDTQYF | TGTGCCAGCAGCTTGGCCCAAGATACGCAGTATTTT
TRBJ2-1 | TRBV19 | NA | NA | CASSYYPYNEQFF | TGTGCCAGTAGCTATTATCCTTACAATGAGCAGTTCTTC
TRBJ2-7 | TRBV4-1 | NA | NA | CASSLLQAEAYEQYF | TGCGCCAGCAGCCTCCTCCAGGCAGAAGCCTACGAGCAGTACTTC
TRBJ2-7 | TRBV14 | NA | TRBD2 | CASSQLRGSGRAEQYF | TGTGCCAGCAGCCAATTGAGGGGTAGCGGGAGGGCCGAGCAGTACTTC
TRBJ2-2 | TRBV5-1 | NA | NA | CASSFGRSDTGELFF | TGCGCCAGCAGCTTTGGGAGGTCAGACACCGGGGAGCTGTTTTTT
TRBJ2-7 | TRBV11-2 | NA | TRBD2 | CASSPIAGAFHYEQYF | TGTGCCAGCAGTCCAATAGCGGGAGCCTTCCACTACGAGCAGTACTTC
TRBJ2-3 | TRBV5-4 | NA | TRBD2 | CASSLAKREAYPLTDTQYF | TGTGCCAGCAGCTTGGCCAAACGGGAGGCCTATCCGCTCACAGATACGCAGTATTTT
TRBJ2-5 | TRBV18 | NA | TRBD2 | CASSPPGLAAETQYF | TGTGCCAGCTCACCACCGGGACTAGCGGCAGAGACCCAGTACTTC
TRBJ2-2 | TRBV4-1 | NA | NA | CASSQGVRDTGELFF | TGCGCCAGCAGCCAAGGTGTTCGAGACACCGGGGAGCTGTTTTTT
TRBJ1-1 | TRBV6-6 | NA | NA | CASSFATGSEAFF | TGTGCCAGCAGTTTCGCGACAGGATCCGAAGCTTTCTTT
TRBJ2-7 | TRBV7-8 | NA | NA | CASSAVREVYEQYF | TGTGCCAGCAGCGCCGTGAGGGAGGTCTACGAGCAGTACTTC
TRBJ2-2 | TRBV2 | NA | NA | CASRAGRNTGELFF | TGTGCCAGCAGGGCCGGGAGAAACACCGGGGAGCTGTTTTTT
TRBJ2-3 | TRBV27 | NA | NA | CASSALRTDTQYF | TGTGCCAGCAGTGCCCTTAGAACAGATACGCAGTATTTT
TRBJ2-5 | TRBV5-8 | NA | TRBD2 | CASSHVAGGVRGETQYF | TGTGCCAGCAGCCATGTAGCGGGAGGGGTTCGAGGAGAGACCCAGTACTTC
TRBJ2-5 | TRBV7-2 | once | TRBD2 | CASSPGTSGGAFEETQYF | TGTGCCAGCAGCCCGGGGACTAGCGGGGGGGCTTTCGAAGAGACCCAGTACTTC
TRBJ1-1 | TRBV15 | NA | NA | CATLGVIPTEAFF | TGTGCCACCCTCGGGGTAATTCCGACTGAAGCTTTCTTT
TRBJ2-3 | TRBV13 | NA | TRBD2 | CASSHSGTSTDTQYF | TGTGCCAGCAGCCATAGCGGGACTAGCACAGATACGCAGTATTTT
TRBJ1-5 | TRBV19 | NA | NA | CASSQNNQPQHF | TGTGCCAGTAGTCAGAACAATCAGCCCCAGCATTTT
TRBJ2-3 | TRBV10-3 | NA | NA | CAISANGNIGLTDTQYF | TGTGCCATCAGTGCGAACGGTAACATCGGACTCACAGATACGCAGTATTTT
TRBJ1-1 | TRBV5-1 | NA | NA | CASSLDSHTEAFF | TGCGCCAGCAGCTTGGACAGCCACACTGAAGCTTTCTTT
TRBJ2-5 | TRBV4-1 | NA | TRBD2 | CASSQGEGRETQYF | TGCGCCAGCAGCCAAGGGGAGGGTAGAGAGACCCAGTACTTC
TRBJ2-5 | TRBV7-9 | NA | NA | CASSLPWDNHLNQETQYF | TGTGCCAGCAGCTTACCTTGGGACAACCATCTGAACCAAGAGACCCAGTACTTC
TRBJ2-3 | TRBV15 | NA | TRBD2 | CATSSGLAGMSDTQYF | TGTGCCACCAGCAGTGGACTAGCGGGGATGTCAGATACGCAGTATTTT
TRBJ1-2 | TRBV19 | NA | TRBD1 | CATTSGTGAYGYTF | TGTGCCACAACATCGGGGACAGGGGCCTATGGCTACACCTTC
TRBJ2-5 | TRBV25-1 | NA | NA | CASSAHRAAFETQYF | TGTGCCAGCAGTGCCCACAGGGCCGCCTTCGAGACCCAGTACTTC
TRBJ1-2 | TRBV2 | NA | TRBD1 | CASSQSRQGLYGYTF | TGTGCCAGCAGTCAGTCCCGACAGGGACTCTATGGCTACACCTTC
TRBJ2-7 | TRBV7-9 | NA | TRBD1 | CASSLAQGARYEQYF | TGTGCCAGCAGCTTAGCACAGGGGGCTAGGTACGAGCAGTACTTC
TRBJ2-3 | TRBV2 | once | TRBD2 | CASSVRHLGLAGTDTQYF | TGTGCCAGCAGTGTTCGTCACTTGGGACTAGCGGGCACAGATACGCAGTATTTT
TRBJ1-5 | TRBV30 | NA | NA | CAWSVGGAHQPQHF | TGTGCCTGGAGTGTGGGTGGAGCCCATCAGCCCCAGCATTTT